This T cell receptor beta chain was obtained from a study of blood T cells in healthy people across ages. Study observations and caveats: Fewer expanded clones and more diversity marked long-lived versus aged donors.

The draw of peripheral blood yielded around 10 milliliters from each donor. The germline gives CDR1 DFQATT, CDR2 SNEGSKA (reference sequence). The V segment lost 5 bases and the J segment 5 bases; nucleotides outside the gene matches: 11. The length of the CDR3 is 14 residues. A sample-barcoded 5' primer and a J-beta primer mix were used in a second PCR of roughly 7 to 12 cycles. TCRdb reprocessed the 5' RACE reads with MiXCR, giving one entry per CDR3 protein. The sample consists of about 650,000 distinct CDR3 sequences, 32% of them appearing once. With regard to this clonotype: Its target is unknown.

This sequence was found in a woman aged 80 or older in good health. J is TRBJ1-2 and V is TRBV20-1; 7 nucleotides line up with TRBD1. Sequencing used blood. In DNA, the CDR3 is TGCAGTGCTTCGCCGGGACAGACACAATATGGCTACACCTTC. Translation: CSASPGQTQYGYTF.